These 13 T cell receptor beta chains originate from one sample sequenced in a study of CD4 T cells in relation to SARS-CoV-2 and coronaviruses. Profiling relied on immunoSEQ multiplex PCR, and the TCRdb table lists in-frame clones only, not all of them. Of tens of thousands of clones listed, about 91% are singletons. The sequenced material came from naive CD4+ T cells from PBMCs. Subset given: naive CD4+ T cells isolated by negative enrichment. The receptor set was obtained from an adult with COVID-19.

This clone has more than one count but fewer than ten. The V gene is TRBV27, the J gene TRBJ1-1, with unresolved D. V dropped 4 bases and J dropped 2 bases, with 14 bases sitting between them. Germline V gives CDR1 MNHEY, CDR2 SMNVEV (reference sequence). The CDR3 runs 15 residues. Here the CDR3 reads CASSSLVSDNTEAFF. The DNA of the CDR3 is TGTGCCAGCAGTTCCCTCGTCAGTGATAACACTGAAGCTTTCTTT.

In nucleotides, the CDR3 is TGTGCCAGCAGCTTAGGTGTCTTCCGGTCGGTTGCAGATACGCAGTATTTT. Translating gives CASSLGVFRSVADTQYF. V gene TRBV7-2 combines with J gene TRBJ2-3; the D is unclear. Trimming took 1 base from V and 4 from J, leaving 18 bases between them. CDR1 and CDR2 (germline): SGHTA, FQGNSA. The CDR3 covers 17 residues. Full variable domain (outside the CDR3, taken from reference TRBV7-2 and TRBJ2-3): GAGVSQSPSNKVTEKGKDVELRCDPISGHTALYWYRQSLGQGLEFLIYFQGNSAPDKSGLPSDRFSAERTGGSVSTLTIQRTQQEDSAVYLCASSLGVFRSVADTQYFGPGTRLTVL.

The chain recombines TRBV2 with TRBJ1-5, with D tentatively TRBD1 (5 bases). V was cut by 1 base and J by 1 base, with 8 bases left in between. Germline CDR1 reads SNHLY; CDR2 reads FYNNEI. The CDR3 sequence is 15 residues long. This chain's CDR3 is CASSEGGVSNQPQHF. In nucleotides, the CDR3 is TGTGCCAGCAGTGAAGGAGGGGTAAGCAATCAGCCCCAGCATTTT. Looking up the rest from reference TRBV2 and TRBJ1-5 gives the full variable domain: EPEVTQTPSHQVTQMGQEVILRCVPISNHLYFYWYRQILGQKVEFLVSFYNNEISEKSEIFDDQFSVERPDGSNFTLKIRSTKLEDSAMYFCASSEGGVSNQPQHFGDGTRLSIL.

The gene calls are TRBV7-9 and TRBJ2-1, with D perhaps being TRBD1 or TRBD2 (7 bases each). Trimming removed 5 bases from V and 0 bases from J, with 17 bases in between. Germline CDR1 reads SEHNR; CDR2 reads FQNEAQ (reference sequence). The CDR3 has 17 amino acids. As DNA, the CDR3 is TGTGCCAGCAGCCCAGGGGGGGTGGGGGCCTCCTACAATGAGCAGTTCTTC. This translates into CASSPGGVGASYNEQFF.

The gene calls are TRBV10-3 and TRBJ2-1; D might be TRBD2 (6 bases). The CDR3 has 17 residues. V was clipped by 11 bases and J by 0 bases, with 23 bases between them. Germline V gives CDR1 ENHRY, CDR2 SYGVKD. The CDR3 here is CALSNWGEENSYNEQFF. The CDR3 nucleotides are TGTGCCTTATCGAACTGGGGGGAGGAAAACTCCTACAATGAGCAGTTCTTC.

The chain's CDR3 is CASSPNGASSGANVLTF. CDR3 DNA: TGTGCCAGCAGCCCCAATGGGGCCAGCTCTGGGGCCAACGTCCTGACTTTC. The chain couples TRBV7-3 to TRBJ2-6; tentatively, D is TRBD1 (5 bases). The CDR3 totals 17 residues. Trimming shortened V by 5 bases and J by 0 bases, and 14 bases separated the two germline ends. The V gene's germline CDR1 is SGHTA and CDR2 FQGTGA.

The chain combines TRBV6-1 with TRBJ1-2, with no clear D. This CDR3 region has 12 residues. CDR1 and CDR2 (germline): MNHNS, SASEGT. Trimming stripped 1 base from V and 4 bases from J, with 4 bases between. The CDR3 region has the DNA TGTGCCAGCAGTGAAGATGGCTATGGCTACACCTTC. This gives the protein CASSEDGYGYTF.

CDR3 sequence (DNA): TGTGCCAGCAGCTTAGCTCCCTTACGGGGCGATACGCAGTATTTT. Translating it yields CASSLAPLRGDTQYF. J is TRBJ2-3 and V is TRBV7-2, with D possibly being TRBD1 or TRBD2 (5 bases each). The germline V gene has CDR1 SGHTA and CDR2 FQGNSA. This CDR3 has 15 residues. V was clipped by 0 bases and J by 6 bases, with 13 bases between them. Filled out from reference TRBV7-2 and TRBJ2-3, the complete variable domain reads GAGVSQSPSNKVTEKGKDVELRCDPISGHTALYWYRQSLGQGLEFLIYFQGNSAPDKSGLPSDRFSAERTGGSVSTLTIQRTQQEDSAVYLCASSLAPLRGDTQYFGPGTRLTVL.

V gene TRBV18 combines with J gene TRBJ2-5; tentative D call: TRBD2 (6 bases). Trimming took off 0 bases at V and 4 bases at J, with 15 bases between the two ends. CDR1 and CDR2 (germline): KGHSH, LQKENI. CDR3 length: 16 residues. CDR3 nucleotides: TGTGCCAGCTCACCACCTGTCAATAGGAGGGGAGAGACCCAGTACTTC. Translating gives CASSPPVNRRGETQYF.

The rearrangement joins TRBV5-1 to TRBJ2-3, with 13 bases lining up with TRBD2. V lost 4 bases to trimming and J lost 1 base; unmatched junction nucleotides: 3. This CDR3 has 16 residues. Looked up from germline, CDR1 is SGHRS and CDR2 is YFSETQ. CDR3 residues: CASSPGLAGGTDTQYF. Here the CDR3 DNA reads TGCGCCAGCAGCCCCGGACTAGCGGGAGGCACAGATACGCAGTATTTT.

The CDR3 sequence: CATSRVGHLIGELFF. The CDR3 DNA follows: TGTGCCACCAGCAGAGTGGGACATCTTATTGGGGAGCTGTTTTTT. The rearrangement links TRBV15 to TRBJ2-2, with D maybe TRBD1 (6 bases). The germline V gene encodes CDR1 LNHNV and CDR2 YYDKDF (reference sequence). V shed 1 base and J shed 8 bases, with 14 bases lying between them. This CDR3 is built from 15 residues.

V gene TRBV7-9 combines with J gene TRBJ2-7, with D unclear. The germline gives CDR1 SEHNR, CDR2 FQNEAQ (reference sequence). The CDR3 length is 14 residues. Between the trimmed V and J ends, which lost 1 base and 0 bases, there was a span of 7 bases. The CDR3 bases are TGTGCCAGCAGCTTAGGGGTAGCCTCCTACGAGCAGTACTTC. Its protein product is CASSLGVASYEQYF.

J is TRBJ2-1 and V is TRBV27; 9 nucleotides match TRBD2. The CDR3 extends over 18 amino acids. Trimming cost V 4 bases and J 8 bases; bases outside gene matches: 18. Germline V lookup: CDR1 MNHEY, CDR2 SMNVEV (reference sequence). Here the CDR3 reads CASSSSGRTRRQGDEQFF. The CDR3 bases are TGTGCCAGCAGTTCGAGCGGGAGGACTAGGCGACAGGGCGATGAGCAGTTCTTC.